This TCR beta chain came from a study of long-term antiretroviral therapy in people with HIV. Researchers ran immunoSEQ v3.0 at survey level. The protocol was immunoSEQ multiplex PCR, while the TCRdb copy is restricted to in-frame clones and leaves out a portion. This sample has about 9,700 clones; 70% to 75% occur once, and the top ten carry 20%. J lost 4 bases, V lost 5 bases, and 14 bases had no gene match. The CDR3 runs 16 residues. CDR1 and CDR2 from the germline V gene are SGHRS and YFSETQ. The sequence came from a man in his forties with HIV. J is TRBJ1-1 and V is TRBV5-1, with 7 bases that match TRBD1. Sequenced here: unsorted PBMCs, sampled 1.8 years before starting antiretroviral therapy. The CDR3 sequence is CASSQLGLQGGTEAFF. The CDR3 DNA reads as TGCGCCAGCAGTCAATTGGGCCTCCAGGGGGGCACTGAAGCTTTCTTT.